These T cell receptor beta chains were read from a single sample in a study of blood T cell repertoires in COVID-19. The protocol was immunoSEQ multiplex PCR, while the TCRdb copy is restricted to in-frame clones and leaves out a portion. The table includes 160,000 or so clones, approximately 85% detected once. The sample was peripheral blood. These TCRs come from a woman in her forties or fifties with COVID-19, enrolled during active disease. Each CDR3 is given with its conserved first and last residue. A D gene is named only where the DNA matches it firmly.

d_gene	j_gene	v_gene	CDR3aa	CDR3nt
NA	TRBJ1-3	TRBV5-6	CASSPRTFSGNTIYF	TGTGCCAGCAGCCCTCGGACTTTCTCTGGAAACACCATATATTTT
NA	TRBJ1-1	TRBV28	CASSFHLGDLSNTEAFF	TGTGCCAGCAGTTTCCATTTAGGGGATCTATCGAACACTGAAGCTTTCTTT
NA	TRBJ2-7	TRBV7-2	CASSSSSYEQYF	TGTGCCAGCAGCTCCAGCTCCTACGAGCAGTACTTC
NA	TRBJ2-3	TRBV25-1	CASSEVRGTDTQYF	TGTGCCAGCAGTGAAGTCCGGGGGACAGATACGCAGTATTTT
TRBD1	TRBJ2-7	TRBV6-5	CASSYGQGLTSYEQYF	TGTGCCAGCAGTTACGGACAGGGACTGACGTCTTACGAGCAGTACTTC
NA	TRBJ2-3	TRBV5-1	CASSSGDFGSVTDTQYF	TGCGCCAGCAGCTCTGGAGACTTTGGGAGCGTCACAGATACGCAGTATTTT
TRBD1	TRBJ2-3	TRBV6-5	CASSIQGARTDTQYF	TGTGCCAGCAGTATCCAGGGGGCCAGGACAGATACGCAGTATTTT
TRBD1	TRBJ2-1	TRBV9	CASSVDDREDEQFF	TGTGCCAGCAGCGTAGATGACAGGGAAGATGAGCAGTTCTTC
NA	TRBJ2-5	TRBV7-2	CASSSPPGVAETQYF	TGTGCCAGCAGCTCACCCCCGGGGGTGGCAGAGACCCAGTACTTC
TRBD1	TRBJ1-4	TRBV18	CASSPQGATNEKLFF	TGTGCCAGCTCACCTCAGGGGGCAACTAATGAAAAACTGTTTTTT